This T cell receptor (beta chain) was identified during a study of T cell changes during pregnancy in multiple sclerosis. Data came from immunoSEQ multiplex PCR; TCRdb stores just in-frame clones and leaves some out. The table has under 90,000 clones, roughly 92% seen once. The CDR3 consists of 13 residues. The germline CDR1 and CDR2 sequences are MNHEY and SMNVEV (reference sequence). Trimming took 7 bases from V and 3 from J; bases not matched to a gene: 4. V gene TRBV27 combines with J gene TRBJ2-7; 9 bases align to TRBD1. This specimen consisted of peripheral blood, obtained after pregnancy. The source is a female donor in good health, enrolled as a control in a pregnancy study. As DNA, the CDR3 is TGTGCCAGCAAGAGGGACAGGGACTACGAGCAGTACTTC. Translated: CASKRDRDYEQYF.